The 9 T cell receptor beta chains given below trace back to one sample, sequenced in a study of blood T cell repertoires in COVID-19 (TCRdb year 2020). The library was generated by the immunoSEQ multiplex PCR assay. Entries here come from immuneACCESS through TCRdb and include only in-frame sequences with V and J called. Some clones fail to appear in such tables; in the studies checked, an unresolved V gene covers under half of the shortfall, and the cause of the remainder is unknown. Counted in this sample were approximately 270,000 clones; around 85% of them appeared once. Of the sample, about 8.9% is held by the ten largest clones. The sequencing input was peripheral blood. Receptor source: an elderly man with acute or convalescent COVID-19.

The chain has TRBV19 and TRBJ2-3; D unclear. Germline CDR1 reads LNHDA; CDR2 reads SQIVND (reference sequence). The CDR3 spans 13 residues. V was clipped by 3 bases and J by 2 bases, with 6 bases between them. The CDR3 region has the DNA TGTGCCAGTAGTATTCTTTACACAGATACGCAGTATTTT. Protein product: CASSILYTDTQYF.

The sample holds a few counts of this clone. This chain joins TRBV7-9 and TRBJ2-3, with TRBD2 matching 11 bases. This CDR3 is built from 15 residues. V lost 3 bases, J lost 5 bases, and 4 bases stayed unmatched. The germline V gene has CDR1 SEHNR and CDR2 FQNEAQ (reference sequence). The CDR3 DNA reads TGTGCCAGCAGCTTCTATAGCGGGGGGGAAGATACGCAGTATTTT. It encodes CASSFYSGGEDTQYF.

This clone has just a few counts. The chain employs TRBV5-1 and TRBJ2-7; perhaps TRBD2 as D (6 bases). CDR1 and CDR2 (germline): SGHRS, YFSETQ. The CDR3 consists of 12 residues. Trimming pared 0 bases from V and 8 bases from J, leaving 9 bases between. CDR3 DNA: TGCGCCAGCAGCTTGGGCGGGGACCAGCAGTACTTC. This encodes CASSLGGDQQYF.

The rearrangement joins TRBV6-5 to TRBJ1-2; D is unclear. The V gene's germline CDR1 is MNHEY and CDR2 SVGAGI. The CDR3 is 16 amino acids. Trimming took 4 bases from V and 0 from J, leaving 15 bases between them. CDR3: CASSSTGSGANYGYTF. CDR3 nucleotide sequence: TGTGCCAGCAGTTCCACCGGTTCCGGAGCTAACTATGGCTACACCTTC.

The chain recombines TRBV7-9 with TRBJ2-1, with TRBD1 matching 8 bases. The CDR3 is 15 amino acids. CDR1 is SEHNR, CDR2 FQNEAQ, per germline (reference sequence). Trimming removed 2 bases from V and 5 bases from J; junction bases left unmatched: 5. CDR3 DNA: TGTGCCAGCAGCTTAACGACAGGGGTCAACAATGAGCAGTTCTTC. This codes for CASSLTTGVNNEQFF.

The rearrangement links TRBV28 to TRBJ1-4, with no clear D. The V gene's germline CDR1 is MDHEN and CDR2 SYDVKM. V was clipped by 3 bases and J by 13 bases, with 15 bases between them. The CDR3 runs to 13 residues. The CDR3 protein is CASSFPPRQGLFF. CDR3 DNA: TGTGCCAGCAGTTTCCCCCCCCGACAAGGACTGTTTTTT.

The chain has TRBV30 and TRBJ2-6; possibly TRBD1 for D (6 bases). CDR1 and CDR2 from the germline V gene are GTSNPN and SVGIG (reference sequence). This CDR3 spans 14 amino acids. The V and J ends lost 3 bases and 2 bases respectively, with 8 bases between them. CDR3 loop: CAWSEGAGANVLTF. The CDR3 DNA sequence: TGTGCCTGGAGCGAGGGGGCTGGGGCCAACGTCCTGACTTTC.

This clone has a single count. CDR3 protein: CATSDSRDSIYTGELFF. The CDR3 region has the DNA TGTGCCACCAGTGATTCCCGGGACTCCATCTACACCGGGGAGCTGTTTTTT. The chain has TRBV24-1 and TRBJ2-2; D is possibly TRBD2 (6 bases). Trimming removed 2 bases from V and 3 bases from J, with 15 bases in between. Germline V CDR1 and CDR2: KGHDR, SFDVKD. The CDR3 runs to 17 residues.

This clone was observed a handful of times. The chain joins TRBV1 to TRBJ1-1. TRBV1 is tagged as a pseudogene. CDR3 size: 13 residues. The CDR3 reads CTSSTSRGLRAFF. For the CDR3, the DNA is TGCACCAGCTCCACCAGTCGAGGGTTGAGAGCTTTCTTT.